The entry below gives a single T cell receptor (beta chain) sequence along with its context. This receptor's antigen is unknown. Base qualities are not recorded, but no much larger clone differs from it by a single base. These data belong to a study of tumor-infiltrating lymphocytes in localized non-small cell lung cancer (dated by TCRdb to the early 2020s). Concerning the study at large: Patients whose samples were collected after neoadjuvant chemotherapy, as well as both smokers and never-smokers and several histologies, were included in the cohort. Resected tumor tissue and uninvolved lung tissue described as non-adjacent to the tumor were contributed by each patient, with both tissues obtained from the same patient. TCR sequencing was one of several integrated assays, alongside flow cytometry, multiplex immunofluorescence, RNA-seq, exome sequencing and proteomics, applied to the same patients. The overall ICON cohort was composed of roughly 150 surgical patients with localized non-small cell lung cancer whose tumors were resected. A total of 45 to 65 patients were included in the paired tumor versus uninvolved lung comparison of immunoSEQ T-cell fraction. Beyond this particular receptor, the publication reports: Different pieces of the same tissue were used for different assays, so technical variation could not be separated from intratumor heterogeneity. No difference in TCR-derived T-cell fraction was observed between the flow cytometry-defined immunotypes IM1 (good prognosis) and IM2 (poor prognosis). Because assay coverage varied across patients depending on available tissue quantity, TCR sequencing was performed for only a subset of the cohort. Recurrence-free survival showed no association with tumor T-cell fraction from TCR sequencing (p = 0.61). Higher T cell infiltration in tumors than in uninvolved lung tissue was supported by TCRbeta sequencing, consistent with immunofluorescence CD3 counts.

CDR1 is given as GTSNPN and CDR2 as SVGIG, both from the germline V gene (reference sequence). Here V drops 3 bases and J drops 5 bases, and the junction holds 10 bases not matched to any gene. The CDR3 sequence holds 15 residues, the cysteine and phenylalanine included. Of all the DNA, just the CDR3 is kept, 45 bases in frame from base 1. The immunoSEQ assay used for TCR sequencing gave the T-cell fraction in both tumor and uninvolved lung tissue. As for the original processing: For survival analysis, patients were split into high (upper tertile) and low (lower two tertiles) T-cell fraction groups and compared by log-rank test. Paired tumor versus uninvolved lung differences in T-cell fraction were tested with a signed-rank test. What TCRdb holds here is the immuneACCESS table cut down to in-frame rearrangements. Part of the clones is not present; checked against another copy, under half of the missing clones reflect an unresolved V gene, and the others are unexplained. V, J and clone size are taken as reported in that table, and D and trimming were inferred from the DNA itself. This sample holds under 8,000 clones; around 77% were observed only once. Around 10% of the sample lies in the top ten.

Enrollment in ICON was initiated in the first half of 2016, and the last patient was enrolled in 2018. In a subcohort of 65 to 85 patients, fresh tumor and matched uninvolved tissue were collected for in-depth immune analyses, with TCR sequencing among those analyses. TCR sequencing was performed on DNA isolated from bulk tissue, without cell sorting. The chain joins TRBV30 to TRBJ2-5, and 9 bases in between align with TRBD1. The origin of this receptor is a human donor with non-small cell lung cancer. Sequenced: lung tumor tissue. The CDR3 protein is CAWRSPGQGVETQYF. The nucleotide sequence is TGTGCCTGGAGGTCCCCGGGACAGGGTGTCGAGACCCAGTACTTC.